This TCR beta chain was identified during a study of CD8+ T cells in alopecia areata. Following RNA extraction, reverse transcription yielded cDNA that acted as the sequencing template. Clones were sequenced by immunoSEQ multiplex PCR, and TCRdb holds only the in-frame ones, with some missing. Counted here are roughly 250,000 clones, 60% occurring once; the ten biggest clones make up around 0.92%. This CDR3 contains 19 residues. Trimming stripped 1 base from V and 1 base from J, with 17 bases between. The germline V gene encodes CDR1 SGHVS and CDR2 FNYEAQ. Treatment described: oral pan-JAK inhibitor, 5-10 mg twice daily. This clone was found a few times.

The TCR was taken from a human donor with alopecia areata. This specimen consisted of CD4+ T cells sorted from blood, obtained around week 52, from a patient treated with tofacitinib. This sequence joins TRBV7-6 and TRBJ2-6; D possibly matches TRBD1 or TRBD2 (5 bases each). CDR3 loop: CASSLGLKRGASGANVLTF. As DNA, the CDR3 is TGTGCCAGCAGCTTAGGTTTAAAGAGGGGAGCGTCTGGGGCCAACGTCCTGACTTTC.